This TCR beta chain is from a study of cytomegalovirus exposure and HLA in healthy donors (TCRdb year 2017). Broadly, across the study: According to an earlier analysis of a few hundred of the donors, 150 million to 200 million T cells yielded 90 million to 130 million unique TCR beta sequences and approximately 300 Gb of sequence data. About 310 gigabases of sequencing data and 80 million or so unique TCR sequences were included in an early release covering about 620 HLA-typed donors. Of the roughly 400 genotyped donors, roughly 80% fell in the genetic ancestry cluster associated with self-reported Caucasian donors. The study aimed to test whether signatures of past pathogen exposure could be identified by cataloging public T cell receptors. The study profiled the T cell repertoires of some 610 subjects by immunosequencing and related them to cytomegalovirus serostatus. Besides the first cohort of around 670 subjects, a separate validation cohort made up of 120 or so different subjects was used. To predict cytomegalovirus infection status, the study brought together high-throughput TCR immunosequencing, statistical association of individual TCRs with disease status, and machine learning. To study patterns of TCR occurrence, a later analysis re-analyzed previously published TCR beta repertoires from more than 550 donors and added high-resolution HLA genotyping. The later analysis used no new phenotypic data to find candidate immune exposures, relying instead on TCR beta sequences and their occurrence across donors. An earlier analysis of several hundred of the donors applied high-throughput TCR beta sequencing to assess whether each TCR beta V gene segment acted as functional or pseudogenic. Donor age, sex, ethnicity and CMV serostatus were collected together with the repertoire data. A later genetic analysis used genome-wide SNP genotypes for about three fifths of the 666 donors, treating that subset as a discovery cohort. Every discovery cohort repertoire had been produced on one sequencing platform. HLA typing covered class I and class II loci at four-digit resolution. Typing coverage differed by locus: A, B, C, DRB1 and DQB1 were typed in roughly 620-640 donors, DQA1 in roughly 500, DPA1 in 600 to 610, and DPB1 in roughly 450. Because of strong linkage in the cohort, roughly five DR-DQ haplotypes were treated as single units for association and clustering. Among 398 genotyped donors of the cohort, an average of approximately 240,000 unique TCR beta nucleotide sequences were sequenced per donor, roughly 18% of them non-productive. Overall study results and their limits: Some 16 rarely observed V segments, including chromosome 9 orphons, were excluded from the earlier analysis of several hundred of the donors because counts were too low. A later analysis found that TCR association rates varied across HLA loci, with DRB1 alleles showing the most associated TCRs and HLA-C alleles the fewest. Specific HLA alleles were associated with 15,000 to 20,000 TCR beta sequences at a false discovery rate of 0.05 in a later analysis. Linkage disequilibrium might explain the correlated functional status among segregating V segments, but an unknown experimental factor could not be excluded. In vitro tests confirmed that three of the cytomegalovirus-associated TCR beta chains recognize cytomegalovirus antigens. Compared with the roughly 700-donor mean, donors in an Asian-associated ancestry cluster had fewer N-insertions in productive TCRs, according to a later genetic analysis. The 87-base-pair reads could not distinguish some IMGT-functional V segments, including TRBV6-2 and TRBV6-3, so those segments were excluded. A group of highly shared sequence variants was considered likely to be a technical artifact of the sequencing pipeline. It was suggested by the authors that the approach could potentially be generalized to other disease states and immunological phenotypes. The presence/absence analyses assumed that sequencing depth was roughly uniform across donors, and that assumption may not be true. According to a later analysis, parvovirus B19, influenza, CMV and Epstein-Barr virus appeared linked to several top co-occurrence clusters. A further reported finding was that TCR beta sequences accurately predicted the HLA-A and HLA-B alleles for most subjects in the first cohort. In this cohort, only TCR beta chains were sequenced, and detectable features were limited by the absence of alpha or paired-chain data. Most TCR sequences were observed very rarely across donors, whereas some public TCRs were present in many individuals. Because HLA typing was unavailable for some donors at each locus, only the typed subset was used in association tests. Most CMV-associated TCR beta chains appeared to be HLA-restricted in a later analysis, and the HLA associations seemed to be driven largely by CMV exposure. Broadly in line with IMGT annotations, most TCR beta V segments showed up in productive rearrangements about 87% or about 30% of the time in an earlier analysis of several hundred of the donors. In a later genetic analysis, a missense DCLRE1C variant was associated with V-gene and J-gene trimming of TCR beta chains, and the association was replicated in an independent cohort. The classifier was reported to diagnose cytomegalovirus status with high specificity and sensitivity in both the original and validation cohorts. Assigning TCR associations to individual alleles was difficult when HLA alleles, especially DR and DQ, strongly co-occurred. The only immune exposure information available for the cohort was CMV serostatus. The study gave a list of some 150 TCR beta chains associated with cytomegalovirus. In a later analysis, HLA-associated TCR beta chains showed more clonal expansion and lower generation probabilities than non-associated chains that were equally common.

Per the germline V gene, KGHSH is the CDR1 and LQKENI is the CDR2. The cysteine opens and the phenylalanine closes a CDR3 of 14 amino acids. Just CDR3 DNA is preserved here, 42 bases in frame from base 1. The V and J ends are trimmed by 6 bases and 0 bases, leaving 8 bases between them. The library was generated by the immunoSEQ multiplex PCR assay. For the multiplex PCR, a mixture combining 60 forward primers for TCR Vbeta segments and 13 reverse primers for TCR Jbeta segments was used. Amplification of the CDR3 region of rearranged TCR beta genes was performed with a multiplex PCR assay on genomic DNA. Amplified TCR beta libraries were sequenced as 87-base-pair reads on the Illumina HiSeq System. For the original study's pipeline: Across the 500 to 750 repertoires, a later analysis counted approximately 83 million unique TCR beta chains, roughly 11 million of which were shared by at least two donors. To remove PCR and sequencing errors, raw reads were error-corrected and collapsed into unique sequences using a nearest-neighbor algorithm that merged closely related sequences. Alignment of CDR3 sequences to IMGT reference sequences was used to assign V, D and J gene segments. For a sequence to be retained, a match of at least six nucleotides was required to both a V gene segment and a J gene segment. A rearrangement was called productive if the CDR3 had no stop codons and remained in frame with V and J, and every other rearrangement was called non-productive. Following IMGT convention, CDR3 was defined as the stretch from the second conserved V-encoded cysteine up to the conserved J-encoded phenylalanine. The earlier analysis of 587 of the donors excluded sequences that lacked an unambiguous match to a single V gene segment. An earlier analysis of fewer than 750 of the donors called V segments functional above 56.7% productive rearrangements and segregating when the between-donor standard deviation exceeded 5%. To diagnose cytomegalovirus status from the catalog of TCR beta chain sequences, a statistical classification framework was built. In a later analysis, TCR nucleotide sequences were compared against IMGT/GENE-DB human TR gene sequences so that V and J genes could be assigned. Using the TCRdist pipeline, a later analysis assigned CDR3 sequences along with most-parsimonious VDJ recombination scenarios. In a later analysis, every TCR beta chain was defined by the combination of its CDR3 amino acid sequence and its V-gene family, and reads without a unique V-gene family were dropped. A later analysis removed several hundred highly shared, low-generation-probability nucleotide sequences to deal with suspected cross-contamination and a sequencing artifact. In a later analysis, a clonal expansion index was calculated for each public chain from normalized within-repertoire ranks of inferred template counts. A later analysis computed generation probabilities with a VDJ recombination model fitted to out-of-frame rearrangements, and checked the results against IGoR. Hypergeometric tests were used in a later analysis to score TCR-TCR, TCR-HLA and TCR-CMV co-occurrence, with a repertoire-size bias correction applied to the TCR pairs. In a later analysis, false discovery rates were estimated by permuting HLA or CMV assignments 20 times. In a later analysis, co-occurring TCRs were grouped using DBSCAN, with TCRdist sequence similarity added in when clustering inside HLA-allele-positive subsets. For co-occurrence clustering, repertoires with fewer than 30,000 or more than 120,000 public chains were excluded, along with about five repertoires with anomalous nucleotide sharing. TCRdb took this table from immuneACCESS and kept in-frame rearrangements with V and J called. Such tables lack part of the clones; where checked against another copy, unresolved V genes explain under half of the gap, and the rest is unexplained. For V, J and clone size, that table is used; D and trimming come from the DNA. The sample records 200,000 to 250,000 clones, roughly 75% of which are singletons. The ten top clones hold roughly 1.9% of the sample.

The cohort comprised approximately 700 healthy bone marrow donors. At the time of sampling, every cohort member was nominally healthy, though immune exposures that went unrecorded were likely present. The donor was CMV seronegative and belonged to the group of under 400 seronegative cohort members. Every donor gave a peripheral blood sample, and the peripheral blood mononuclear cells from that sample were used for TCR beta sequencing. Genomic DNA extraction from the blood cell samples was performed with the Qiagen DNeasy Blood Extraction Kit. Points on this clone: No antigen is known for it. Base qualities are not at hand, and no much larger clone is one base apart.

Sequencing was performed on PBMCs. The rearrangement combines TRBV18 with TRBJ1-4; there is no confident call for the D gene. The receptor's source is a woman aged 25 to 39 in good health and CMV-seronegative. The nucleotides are TGTGCCAGCTCCCCGGTTTCAACTAATGAAAAACTGTTTTTT. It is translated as CASSPVSTNEKLFF.